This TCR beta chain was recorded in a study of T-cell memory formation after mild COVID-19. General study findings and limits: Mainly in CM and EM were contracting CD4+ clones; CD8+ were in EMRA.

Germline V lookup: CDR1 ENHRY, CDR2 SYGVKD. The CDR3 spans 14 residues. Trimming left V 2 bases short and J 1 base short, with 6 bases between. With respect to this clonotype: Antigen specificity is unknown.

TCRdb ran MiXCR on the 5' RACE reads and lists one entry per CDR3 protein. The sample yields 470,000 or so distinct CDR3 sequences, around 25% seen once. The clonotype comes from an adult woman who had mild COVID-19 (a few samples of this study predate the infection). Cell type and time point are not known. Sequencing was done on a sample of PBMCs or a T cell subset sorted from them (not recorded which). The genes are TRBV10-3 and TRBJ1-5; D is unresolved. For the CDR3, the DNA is TGTGCCATCAGTGAGCAGGAGAGCAATCAGCCCCAGCATTTT. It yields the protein CAISEQESNQPQHF.